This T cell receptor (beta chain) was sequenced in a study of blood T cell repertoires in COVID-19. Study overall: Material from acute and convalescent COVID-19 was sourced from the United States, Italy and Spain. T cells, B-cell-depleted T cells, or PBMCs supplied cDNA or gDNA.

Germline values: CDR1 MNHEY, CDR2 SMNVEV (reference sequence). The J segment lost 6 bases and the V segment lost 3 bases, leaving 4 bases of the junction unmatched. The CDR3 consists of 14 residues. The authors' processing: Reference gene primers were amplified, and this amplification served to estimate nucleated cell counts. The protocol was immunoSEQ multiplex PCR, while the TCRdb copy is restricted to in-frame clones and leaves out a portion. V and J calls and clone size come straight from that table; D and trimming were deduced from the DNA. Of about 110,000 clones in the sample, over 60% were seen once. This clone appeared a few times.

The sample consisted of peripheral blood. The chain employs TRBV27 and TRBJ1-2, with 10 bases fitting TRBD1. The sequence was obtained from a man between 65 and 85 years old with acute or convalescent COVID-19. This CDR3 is CASSFLGQGNGYTF. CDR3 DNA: TGTGCCAGCAGTTTCTTGGGACAGGGGAATGGCTACACCTTC.